The 15 T cell receptor beta chains below come from one sample, sequenced in a study of glioma-infiltrating T cells. TCR alpha and beta CDR3 regions were amplified from RNA using iRepertoire nested multiplex PCR. TCRdb called the multiplex PCR reads again in MiXCR, with one record for every CDR3 protein. The repertoire holds around 130,000 distinct CDR3 sequences, with about 25% as singletons. Sequenced: glioma tissue, nonneoplastic brain tissue, or PBMCs (not recorded which). The receptors stem from a human donor with low-grade glioma or glioblastoma, undergoing nonglioma brain surgery, or in good health (not recorded which).

This clonotype was counted only a few times. The chain combines TRBV2 with TRBJ2-3, with D perhaps TRBD1 or TRBD2 (6 bases each). Germline V gene lookup returns CDR1 SNHLY and CDR2 FYNNEI. The V end was cut by 2 bases, the J end by 3 bases, with 15 bases between. The CDR3 is 16 residues long. The CDR3 reads CASSELGGLRTDTQYF. Here the CDR3 DNA reads TGTGCCAGCAGTGAACTGGGGGGCCTGAGGACAGATACGCAGTATTTT.

The chain couples TRBV7-8 to TRBJ2-5, with TRBD2 matching 11 bases. Germline CDR1 SGHVS, CDR2 FQNEAQ. V shed 6 bases, J shed 5 bases, and the junction held 5 bases outside the gene matches. The CDR3 consists of 14 residues. The CDR3 sequence: CASRLSGGAETQYF. Written as DNA, the CDR3 is TGTGCCAGCAGACTTAGCGGGGGGGCCGAGACCCAGTACTTC.

This sequence joins TRBV19 and TRBJ1-5; no definite D call. The CDR3 length is 16 residues. The germline V gene has CDR1 LNHDA and CDR2 SQIVND (reference sequence). Trimming stripped 8 bases from V and 9 bases from J, with 26 bases between. This CDR3 reads CASPIRIDAHDPPQHF. DNA of the CDR3: TGTGCCAGTCCGATAAGAATCGATGCGCACGACCCGCCCCAGCATTTT.

This clonotype was observed a few times. The chain is built from TRBV5-6 and TRBJ2-1; a weak D match, TRBD2 (6 bases). V lost 0 bases and J 3 bases, leaving 10 bases between the germline ends. Germline V CDR1 and CDR2: SGHDT, YYEEEE. This CDR3 is 15 amino acids long. The CDR3 bases are TGTGCCAGCAGCTTGGGGCGGGGTAACTACAATGAGCAGTTCTTC. Residues: CASSLGRGNYNEQFF.

The table lists this clonotype with a few counts. The chain links TRBV2 to TRBJ2-3; weak D call: TRBD2 (5 bases). Germline lookup yields CDR1 SNHLY and CDR2 FYNNEI. This CDR3 region has 15 residues. V was shortened by 0 bases and J by 6 bases, with 13 bases between the two germline ends. The CDR3 nucleotides read TGTGCCAGCAGTGAAGCTGGACTGACGGGCGATACGCAGTATTTT. It specifies CASSEAGLTGDTQYF.

This clonotype was recorded at least ten times. In DNA, the CDR3 is TGTGCCACCAGGTCCGGACAGAACACAGATACGCAGTATTTT. Translating it yields CATRSGQNTDTQYF. The gene calls are TRBV15 and TRBJ2-3; D might be TRBD1 (6 bases). The CDR3 is made up of 14 amino acids. Germline-derived CDR1 and CDR2 are LNHNV and YYDKDF (reference sequence). The ends were cut back, 6 bases at V and 2 bases at J, with 12 bases in the middle.

The chain combines TRBV12-3 or TRBV12-4 with TRBJ1-1; possible D gene TRBD1, 5 bases. With 0 bases removed from V and 7 bases from J, the gap between germline ends came to 9 bases. This CDR3 contains 13 residues. The DNA of the CDR3 is TGTGCCAGCAGTTTAGCGGGACCTAATGAAGCTTTCTTT. It translates to CASSLAGPNEAFF.

Comments on this clonotype: This may come from a read error, since a much larger clone is one base off. This chain joins TRBV27 and TRBJ1-1; tentative D call: TRBD1 (6 bases). The germline CDR1 and CDR2 sequences are MNHEY and SMNVEV (reference sequence). Trimming removed 5 bases from V and 6 bases from J, with 13 bases in between. The CDR3 has 13 amino acids. The CDR3 nucleotides read TGTGCCAGCAGTCCCAGGGGATCCGCTGAAGCTTTCTTT. Its translation is CASSPRGSAEAFF.

The rearrangement links TRBV29-1 to TRBJ2-4, with D tentatively TRBD1 or TRBD2 (5 bases each). Trimming cost V 3 bases and J 7 bases, with 7 bases left between them. The germline gives CDR1 SQVTM, CDR2 ANQGSEA. The CDR3 covers 11 residues. The CDR3 DNA follows: TGCAGCGTTGATGAGGGGAACATTCAGTACTTC. Its protein is CSVDEGNIQYF.

Only a few counts were recorded for this clonotype. The chain employs TRBV7-9 and TRBJ2-7, with D perhaps TRBD1 or TRBD2 (5 bases each). Germline CDR1 and CDR2: SEHNR and FQNEAQ (reference sequence). The V and J ends lost 3 bases and 1 base respectively, with 16 bases between them. The CDR3 has 16 residues. The CDR3 DNA reads as TGTGCCAGCAGCTTCGACGGTAGGGACCTATCCTACGAGCAGTACGTC. Translated, it gives CASSFDGRDLSYEQYV.

The V gene is TRBV19, the J gene TRBJ1-5, with a weak D call TRBD1 (5 bases). Germline V gene lookup returns CDR1 LNHDA and CDR2 SQIVND (reference sequence). The CDR3 totals 15 residues. Trimming stripped 3 bases from V and 6 bases from J, with 15 bases between. The CDR3 DNA is TGTGCCAGTAGTATTCCAGGGCACGCGGTTCAGCCCCAGCATTTT. This sequence encodes CASSIPGHAVQPQHF.

This clonotype was seen a few times. The gene calls are TRBV12-3 or TRBV12-4 and TRBJ2-7, with D maybe TRBD1 (5 bases). Trimming cost V 2 bases and J 4 bases, with 9 bases left between them. This CDR3 region has 13 residues. DNA for the CDR3: TGTGCCAGCAGTTTATCACCAGGGTACGAGCAGTACGTC. Amino acids: CASSLSPGYEQYV.

This clonotype was counted at least ten times. The V and J genes are TRBV28 and TRBJ1-5, with D perhaps TRBD1 (6 bases). V was clipped by 3 bases and J by 0 bases, with 9 bases between them. Per the germline V gene, CDR1 is MDHEN and CDR2 is SYDVKM. This CDR3 contains 15 residues. CDR3 DNA sequence: TGTGCCAGCAGTTTGGGGGCATATAGCAATCAGCCCCAGCATTTT. Amino acids: CASSLGAYSNQPQHF.

The DNA of the CDR3 is TGTGCCAGCAGCGCTAGCGGGGATGTCGGCACAGATACGCAGTATTTT. Its translation: CASSASGDVGTDTQYF. The V and J genes are TRBV6-1 and TRBJ2-3, with 9 positions matching TRBD2. The germline gives CDR1 MNHNS, CDR2 SASEGT. V lost 6 bases, J lost 1 base, and 8 bases stayed unmatched. This CDR3 has 16 residues.

This clonotype was seen ten or more times. This chain links TRBV15 with TRBJ1-5, with no clear D. V shed 1 base and J shed 0 bases, with 1 base lying between them. Germline V gene sequence: CDR1 LNHNV, CDR2 YYDKDF (reference sequence). The CDR3 has 13 residues. This chain's CDR3 is CATSRASNQPQHF. The CDR3 nucleotides are TGTGCCACCAGCAGAGCTAGCAATCAGCCCCAGCATTTT.